This T cell receptor (beta chain) was obtained from a study of STAT3 mutations in large granular lymphocyte leukemia. Broader study findings: Sampling intervals varied between patients and samples. TCR clonotype switching after therapy occurred in about 30% of the 18 patients. At least one immunodominant TCR beta clonotype appeared in every T-cell large granular lymphocyte leukemia patient.

Germline V gives CDR1 SGHTA, CDR2 FQGNSA. There are 16 residues in the CDR3. V gave up 5 bases and J gave up 0 bases, with 14 bases separating them. The method was immunoSEQ multiplex PCR; TCRdb's version includes in-frame clones alone and lacks a portion of them. This sample carries under 2,000 clones, more than 85% of them seen once, and the ten largest clones take just under 15%. To note about this clone: What it binds is unknown.

The source of this sequence is a woman in her thirties or forties with T-cell large granular lymphocyte leukemia. Some clones in this sample may be carry-over from other donors' samples. The chain employs TRBV7-2 and TRBJ1-5; the D gene is possibly TRBD1 (5 bases). The sequencing input was peripheral blood mononuclear cells. CDR3 protein: CASSPGGYYSNQPQHF. CDR3 DNA: TGTGCCAGCAGCCCGGGGGGGTATTATAGCAATCAGCCCCAGCATTTT.